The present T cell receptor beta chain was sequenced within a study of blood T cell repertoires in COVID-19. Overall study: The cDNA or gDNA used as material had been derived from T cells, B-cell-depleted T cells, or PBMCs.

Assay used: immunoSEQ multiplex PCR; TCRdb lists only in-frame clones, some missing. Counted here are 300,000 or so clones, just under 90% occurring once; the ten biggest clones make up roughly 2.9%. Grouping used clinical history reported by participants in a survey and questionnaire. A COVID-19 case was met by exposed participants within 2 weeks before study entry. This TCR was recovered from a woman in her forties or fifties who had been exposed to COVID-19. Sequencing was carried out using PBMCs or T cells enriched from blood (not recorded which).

In nucleotides, the CDR3 is TGTGCCAGCGTTAGCGGGGGGGCGAACGACGAGCAGTACTTC. This translates into CASVSGGANDEQYF. V is TRBV6-5 and J is TRBJ2-7, with 11 nucleotides matching TRBD2. In germline, CDR1 is MNHEY, CDR2 SVGAGI. The V and J ends lost 8 bases and 5 bases, in that order; junction bases with no gene match: 8. This CDR3 spans 14 amino acids.